This T cell receptor beta chain was captured by sequencing in a study of technical replicates of blood from several donors. Looked up from germline, CDR1 is SGHRS and CDR2 is YFSETQ. The CDR3 contains 15 residues. Trimming cost V 4 bases and J 2 bases; bases outside gene matches: 3. Here immunoSEQ multiplex PCR was the method, and the copy in TCRdb shows in-frame clones only, minus some. The profile covers 45,000 to 55,000 clones, with less than 95% appearing a single time and roughly 0.22% taken by the ten largest. Sequenced input: T cells isolated from PBMCs. The chain links TRBV5-1 to TRBJ1-4, with 9 nucleotides matching TRBD1. The sequence derives from a human donor in good health. The CDR3 is CASSDTGGTNEKLFF. CDR3 in DNA: TGCGCCAGCAGCGACACAGGGGGCACTAATGAAAAACTGTTTTTT. The variable domain in full, completed from reference TRBV5-1 and TRBJ1-4, reads KAGVTQTPRYLIKTRGQQVTLSCSPISGHRSVSWYQQTPGQGLQFLFEYFSETQRNKGNFPGRFSGRQFSNSRSEMNVSTLELGDSALYLCASSDTGGTNEKLFFGSGTQLSVL.